Sequencing of this TCR beta chain was carried out in a study of beta chain features in type 1 diabetes. Reverse transcription of all isolated RNA meant that expressed TCRB transcripts were sequenced. An average approximately 3.7 million reads came from naive, central memory and regulatory T cell samples. Repertoires were generated with immunoSEQ multiplex PCR, while TCRdb's copy carries only in-frame clones and drops some. The sample has around 250,000 clones, about 24% seen once; the top ten hold more than 0.009%. The sample holds a few counts of this clone. Its antigen is unidentified. Notes on the study in general: Shorter TCRB CDR3s, moderately but significantly so, were found in Type 1 diabetes patients in all four CD4+ subsets.

Sorted CD4+ subsets: naive, central memory, regulatory, stem cell-like memory (CD45RO/CCR7/CD25/CD127/CD95/CD27 panel). Germline loops: CDR1 GTSNPN, CDR2 SVGIG (reference sequence). V trimming: 5 bases; J trimming: 4 bases; junction bases outside the gene matches: 7. This CDR3 is built from 14 residues. The sample taken for sequencing was naive CD4+ T cells from blood. The origin of this receptor is a woman aged 25-40 years with type 1 diabetes. The rearrangement joins TRBV30 to TRBJ2-5, with 10 nucleotides matching TRBD1. The DNA of the CDR3 is TGTGCCTGGTCAGGGACAGGGGACGGAGAGACCCAGTACTTC. Translated: CAWSGTGDGETQYF.